The 25 T cell receptor beta chains below come from one sample, sequenced in a study of blood T cell repertoires in COVID-19. TCRdb's copy holds only in-frame clones and misses some; the assay was immunoSEQ multiplex PCR. The sample holds some 310,000 clones, around nine tenths seen once. Input material: peripheral blood. The receptors stem from a man aged 45-65 years with active or convalescent COVID-19.

The rearrangement uses TRBV5-1 and TRBJ1-2; D is unresolved. Germline loops: CDR1 SGHRS, CDR2 YFSETQ. The CDR3 covers 14 residues. Trimming left V 5 bases short and J 7 bases short, with 18 bases between. The chain's CDR3 is CASRRRDGTGGYTF. CDR3 sequence (DNA): TGCGCCAGCAGACGGAGAGACGGCACGGGTGGCTACACCTTC.

V gene TRBV19 combines with J gene TRBJ1-2; the D is unclear. Trimming pared 10 bases from V and 1 base from J, leaving 7 bases between. Germline CDR1 LNHDA, CDR2 SQIVND (reference sequence). The CDR3 covers 11 residues. The CDR3 DNA reads TGTGCCACTAGGTATAACTATGGCTACACCTTC. Amino acid sequence: CATRYNYGYTF.

This chain joins TRBV5-6 and TRBJ1-2; a possible D gene is TRBD1 (6 bases). V was clipped by 2 bases and J by 4 bases, with 12 bases between them. Per germline, CDR1 SGHDT and CDR2 YYEEEE. The CDR3 covers 14 residues. Here the CDR3 DNA reads TGTGCCAGCAGCTTTCCAGGGGCGAGCTATGGCTACACCTTC. Its translation is CASSFPGASYGYTF.

The chain combines TRBV18 with TRBJ2-2, with TRBD1 matching over 7 bases. The CDR3 is 16 residues long. The trim removed 2 bases at V and 6 bases at J, leaving 9 bases unmatched. CDR1 and CDR2 (germline): KGHSH, LQKENI. The CDR3 coding sequence is TGTGCCAGCTCACCAAAGGGACAGAGTATCGCCGGGGAGCTGTTTTTT. Translation gives CASSPKGQSIAGELFF.

The CDR3 sequence is CASSPDRGPEKLFF. CDR3 in DNA: TGTGCCAGCAGCCCGGACAGGGGGCCGGAAAAACTGTTTTTT. The chain recombines TRBV7-2 with TRBJ1-4; the match to TRBD1 covers 11 bases. Trimming took 5 bases from V and 8 from J; bases not matched to a gene: 4. The CDR3 contains 14 residues. CDR1 and CDR2 from the germline V gene are SGHTA and FQGNSA.

J is TRBJ2-1 and V is TRBV5-4; 13 nucleotides align to TRBD2. The CDR3 length is 16 residues. With V trimmed by 4 bases and J by 4 bases, 5 bases remained unmatched. The germline gives CDR1 SGHNT, CDR2 YYREEE (reference sequence). The DNA for the CDR3 is TGTGCCAGCAGCGTCGGGACTAGCGGGAATTACAATGAGCAGTTCTTC. As protein: CASSVGTSGNYNEQFF.

The chain employs TRBV30 and TRBJ1-6, with D perhaps TRBD1 (6 bases). The V gene lost 4 bases and the J gene lost 5 bases, with 6 bases spanning the gap. Germline V gives CDR1 GTSNPN, CDR2 SVGIG (reference sequence). CDR3 length: 12 amino acids. The CDR3 protein is CAWNRDNSPLHF. CDR3 sequence (DNA): TGTGCCTGGAACAGGGATAATTCACCCCTCCACTTT.

This chain links TRBV3-1 (or the pseudogene TRBV3-2) with TRBJ1-2, with D unresolved. CDR1 and CDR2 (germline): LGHDT, YNNKEL (reference sequence). Trimming took off 3 bases at V and 6 bases at J, with 14 bases between the two ends. The CDR3 covers 14 residues. CDR3 nucleotides: TGTGCCAGCAGCCAGGGAGCGGCCATAGATGGCTACACCTTC. Its translation: CASSQGAAIDGYTF.

This rearrangement joins TRBV2 to TRBJ2-5; 13 nucleotides agree with TRBD2. The CDR3 spans 15 residues. Per the germline V gene, CDR1 is SNHLY and CDR2 is FYNNEI. V dropped 6 bases and J dropped 2; count of bases not matched to a gene: 3. DNA of the CDR3: TGTGCCAGCAGACGACTAGCGGGGGGTCAAGAGACCCAGTACTTC. This sequence encodes CASRRLAGGQETQYF.

The CDR3 DNA reads as TGTGCCTCGACGGGAGGGGTCGGTCAAGAGACCCAGTACTTC. Translated, it gives CASTGGVGQETQYF. The chain carries TRBV6-5 and TRBJ2-5; TRBD2 matches at 8 bases. The CDR3 is 14 residues long. Trimming at V came to 11 bases and at J to 2 bases, leaving 10 bases not matched to a gene. CDR1 is MNHEY, CDR2 SVGAGI, per germline.

This chain links TRBV7-6 with TRBJ2-2; D is possibly TRBD2 (5 bases). Germline V gives CDR1 SGHVS, CDR2 FNYEAQ. Trimming left V 8 bases short and J 7 bases short, with 20 bases between. CDR3 length equals 15 residues. For the CDR3, the DNA is TGTGCCAGCGTTTTGGAACTAGGACCTAACGGGGAGCTGTTTTTT. This codes for CASVLELGPNGELFF.

This clone has more than one count but fewer than ten. This sequence joins TRBV6-2 or TRBV6-3 and TRBJ1-6; unclear D gene. Looked up from germline, CDR1 is MNHEY and CDR2 is SVGEGT. Deletions cut 4 bases from V and 0 bases from J, with 13 bases between. This CDR3 is 17 amino acids long. In DNA form, the CDR3 reads TGTGCCAGCAGTTTAGAGGCCCCAAGCTCCTATAATTCACCCCTCCACTTT. This translates into CASSLEAPSSYNSPLHF.

The rearrangement joins TRBV12-3 or TRBV12-4 to TRBJ2-5; 8 positions match TRBD1. This CDR3 is built from 13 residues. V was clipped by 6 bases and J by 5 bases; unmatched bases: 5. The CDR3, as DNA: TGTGCCAGCAGCCGACAGGGGTCGGAGACCCAGTACTTC. Its translation: CASSRQGSETQYF.

The rearrangement uses TRBV7-8 and TRBJ2-5, with D perhaps TRBD2 (5 bases). Germline V CDR1 and CDR2: SGHVS, FQNEAQ. CDR3 length: 14 amino acids. Trimming took off 0 bases at V and 5 bases at J, with 10 bases between the two ends. The CDR3 sequence is CASSLARVGETQYF. CDR3 DNA sequence: TGTGCCAGCAGCTTAGCGCGGGTTGGCGAGACCCAGTACTTC. Using reference TRBV7-8 and TRBJ2-5 for the parts outside the CDR3, the full variable domain is GAGVSQSPRYKVAKRGQDVALRCDPISGHVSLFWYQQALGQGPEFLTYFQNEAQLDKSGLPSDRFFAERPEGSVSTLKIQRTQQEDSAVYLCASSLARVGETQYFGPGTRLLVL.

The chain uses TRBV5-6 and TRBJ2-1; 7 positions agree with TRBD2. Trimming took 4 bases from V and 8 from J; bases not matched to a gene: 12. Germline V CDR1 and CDR2: SGHDT, YYEEEE. This CDR3 spans 15 amino acids. The CDR3 reads CASSAGGGDGDEQFF. The CDR3, as DNA: TGTGCCAGCAGCGCCGGTGGGGGGGACGGGGATGAGCAGTTCTTC.

The chain links TRBV30 to TRBJ2-1; TRBD2 aligns across 9 bases. Germline trimming cut 0 bases from V and 4 bases from J; bases unmatched to any gene: 4. Germline assignment: CDR1 GTSNPN and CDR2 SVGIG (reference sequence). CDR3 length: 15 residues. The CDR3 sequence is CAWSVRLAGYNEQFF. CDR3 coding DNA: TGTGCCTGGAGTGTACGTCTAGCGGGGTACAATGAGCAGTTCTTC.

The rearrangement uses TRBV2 and TRBJ2-3, with a tentative D call TRBD2 (5 bases). V was clipped by 7 bases and J by 4 bases, with 12 bases between them. Germline assignment: CDR1 SNHLY and CDR2 FYNNEI. The CDR3 spans 13 residues. For the CDR3, the DNA is TGTGCCAGCACCTATTTACTAGCAGATACGCAGTATTTT. This gives the protein CASTYLLADTQYF.

The sample holds one count of this clone. The chain combines TRBV30 with TRBJ1-1; D gene unclear. This CDR3 comprises 12 residues. Germline V gene data show CDR1 as GTSNPN and CDR2 as SVGIG (reference sequence). Deletions cut 4 bases from V and 1 base from J, with 7 bases between. The CDR3 here is CAWNRGNTEAFF. In DNA, the CDR3 is TGTGCCTGGAACCGGGGGAACACTGAAGCTTTCTTT.

This chain connects TRBV6-5 to TRBJ2-5; 9 nucleotides agree with TRBD2. V was clipped by 7 bases and J by 1 base; unmatched bases: 1. Germline values: CDR1 MNHEY, CDR2 SVGAGI. This CDR3 has 13 residues. The DNA for the CDR3 is TGTGCCAGCACTAGCGGGATCCAAGAGACCCAGTACTTC. Its translation is CASTSGIQETQYF.

V and J are TRBV5-5 and TRBJ2-6, with D possibly being TRBD2 (5 bases). V was shortened by 2 bases and J by 2 bases, with 14 bases between the two germline ends. The CDR3 runs to 17 residues. Germline V CDR1 and CDR2: SGHKS, YYEKEE (reference sequence). CDR3 in amino acids: CASSFGPLGAGANVLTF. CDR3 coding DNA: TGTGCCAGCAGCTTTGGTCCTTTGGGAGCTGGGGCCAACGTCCTGACTTTC.

The chain employs TRBV10-1 and TRBJ1-1, with TRBD1 matching 7 bases. V lost 5 bases and J lost 11; bases outside the gene matches: 11. Germline CDR1 WNHNN, CDR2 SYGVQD (reference sequence). The CDR3 extends over 13 amino acids. CDR3 protein: CASSRGTARGAFF. CDR3 DNA sequence: TGCGCCAGCAGTCGCGGGACAGCCAGAGGGGCTTTCTTT.

This clone was detected once. The rearrangement links TRBV7-7 to TRBJ2-1; TRBD2 is a possible D gene (7 bases). This CDR3 is built from 21 residues. Germline lookup yields CDR1 SSHAT and CDR2 FNYEAQ (reference sequence). The V end was cut by 5 bases, the J end by 0 bases, with 29 bases between. The CDR3, as DNA: TGTGCCAGCAGCCTCTACCCCCCGACTAGTACGGGGGGCTACTCCTACAATGAGCAGTTCTTC. As protein: CASSLYPPTSTGGYSYNEQFF. Supplemented by reference TRBV7-7 and TRBJ2-1, the full variable domain reads GAGVSQSPRYKVTKRGQDVTLRCDPISSHATLYWYQQALGQGPEFLTYFNYEAQPDKSGLPSDRFSAERPEGSISTLTIQRTEQRDSAMYRCASSLYPPTSTGGYSYNEQFFGPGTRLTVL.

J is TRBJ1-6 and V is TRBV7-6, with TRBD1 identical over 8 bases. The germline gives CDR1 SGHVS, CDR2 FNYEAQ. Germline trimming cut 1 base from V and 10 bases from J; bases unmatched to any gene: 12. The CDR3 contains 17 residues. The DNA of the CDR3 is TGTGCCAGCAGCTTAGGGGGACAGGCGAGGGTAGGATCACCCCTCCACTTT. Its translation is CASSLGGQARVGSPLHF.

A single count supports this clone. The chain has TRBV19 and TRBJ1-5; D remains unclear. Looked up from germline, CDR1 is LNHDA and CDR2 is SQIVND (reference sequence). The V end lost 5 bases, the J end lost 3 bases, and 8 bases lay between the germline ends. This CDR3 has 13 amino acids. This CDR3 is CASSLVINQPQHF. As DNA, the CDR3 is TGTGCCAGTAGTTTAGTCATCAATCAGCCCCAGCATTTT. Together with reference TRBV19 and TRBJ1-5, the CDR3 gives the full variable domain: DGGITQSPKYLFRKEGQNVTLSCEQNLNHDAMYWYRQDPGQGLRLIYYSQIVNDFQKGDIAEGYSVSREKKESFPLTVTSAQKNPTAFYLCASSLVINQPQHFGDGTRLSIL.

This rearrangement joins TRBV18 to TRBJ2-3; D remains ambiguous. There are 16 residues in the CDR3. Germline CDR1 and CDR2: KGHSH and LQKENI. Trimming shortened V by 2 bases and J by 0 bases, and 12 bases separated the two germline ends. For the CDR3, the DNA is TGTGCCAGCTCACCAACCGAAGCCGTTAGCACAGATACGCAGTATTTT. It is translated as CASSPTEAVSTDTQYF.